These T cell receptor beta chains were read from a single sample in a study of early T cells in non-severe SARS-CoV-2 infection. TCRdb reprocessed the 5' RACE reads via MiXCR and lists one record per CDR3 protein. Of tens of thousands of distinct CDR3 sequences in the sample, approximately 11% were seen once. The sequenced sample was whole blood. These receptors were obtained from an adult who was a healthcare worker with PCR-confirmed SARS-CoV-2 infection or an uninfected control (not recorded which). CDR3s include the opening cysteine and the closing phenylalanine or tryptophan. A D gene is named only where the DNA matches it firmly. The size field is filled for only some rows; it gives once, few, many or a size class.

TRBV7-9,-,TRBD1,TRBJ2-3,CASSTTPGTGYTDTQYF,TGTGCCAGCAGCACCACACCCGGGACAGGATACACAGATACGCAGTATTTT
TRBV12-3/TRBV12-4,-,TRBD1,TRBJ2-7,CASSSRQGYSYEQYF,TGTGCCAGCAGTTCCCGACAGGGTTATTCGTACGAGCAGTACTTC
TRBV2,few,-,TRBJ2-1,CASSELQGYNEQFF,TGTGCCAGCAGTGAATTGCAGGGCTACAATGAGCAGTTCTTC
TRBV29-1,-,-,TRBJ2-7,CSVVRDTASYEQYF,TGCAGCGTTGTCCGGGACACCGCCTCCTACGAGCAGTACTTC
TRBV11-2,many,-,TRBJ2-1,CASRGFYEQFF,TGTGCCAGCAGAGGTTTCTATGAGCAGTTCTTC
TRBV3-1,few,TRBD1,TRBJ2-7,CASSFRTGEGEQYF,TGTGCCAGCAGCTTCCGGACAGGGGAGGGCGAGCAGTACTTC
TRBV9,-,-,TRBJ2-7,CASSRGTGNYEQYF,TGTGCCAGCAGCCGGGGGACTGGGAACTACGAGCAGTACTTC
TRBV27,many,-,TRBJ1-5,CASSLSRNQPQHF,TGTGCCAGCAGTTTATCGCGAAATCAGCCCCAGCATTTT
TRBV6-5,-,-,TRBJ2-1,CASSYSTLGEQFF,TGTGCCAGCAGTTACTCGACGCTCGGTGAGCAGTTCTTC
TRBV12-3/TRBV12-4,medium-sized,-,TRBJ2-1,CASAYSDSIPLYNEQFF,TGTGCCAGCGCATATTCGGACAGTATTCCCCTATACAATGAGCAGTTCTTC
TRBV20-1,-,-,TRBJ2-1,CSARDTKDYNEQFF,TGCAGTGCTAGAGATACAAAGGACTACAATGAGCAGTTCTTC
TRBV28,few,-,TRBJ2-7,CASSFGGGEQYF,TGTGCCAGCAGTTTTGGGGGCGGCGAGCAGTACTTC
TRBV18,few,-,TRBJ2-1,CASSPVTQPYNEQFF,TGTGCCAGCTCACCAGTGACTCAACCTTACAATGAGCAGTTCTTC
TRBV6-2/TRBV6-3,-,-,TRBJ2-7,CASSPRAYEQYF,TGTGCCAGCAGTCCGCGTGCTTACGAGCAGTACTTC
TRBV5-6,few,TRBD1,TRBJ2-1,CASSLRQGPYNEQFF,TGTGCCAGCAGCCTAAGACAGGGCCCCTACAATGAGCAGTTCTTC
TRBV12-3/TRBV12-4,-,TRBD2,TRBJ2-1,CASSLVAPGLSYNEQFF,TGTGCCAGCAGCCTAGTGGCTCCGGGACTATCTTACAATGAGCAGTTCTTC
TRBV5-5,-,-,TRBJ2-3,CASSLVGSDTQYF,TGTGCCAGCAGCTTGGTGGGGTCAGATACGCAGTATTTT
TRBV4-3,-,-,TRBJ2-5,CASSQSTGLEETQYF,TGCGCCAGCAGCCAATCGACAGGCCTAGAAGAGACCCAGTACTTC
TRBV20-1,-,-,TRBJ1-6,CSASARGFGSPLHF,TGCAGTGCTAGCGCGCGGGGGTTTGGATCACCCCTCCACTTT
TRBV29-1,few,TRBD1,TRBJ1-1,CSVTDRGSTEAFF,TGCAGCGTAACTGACAGGGGAAGTACTGAAGCTTTCTTT
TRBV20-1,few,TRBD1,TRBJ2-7,CSARAFQDRDHEQYF,TGCAGTGCTAGAGCCTTCCAGGACAGGGACCACGAGCAGTACTTC
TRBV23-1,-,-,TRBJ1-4,CASSQRNQGTKVNEKLFF,TGCGCCAGCAGTCAAAGAAACCAAGGGACCAAGGTTAATGAAAAACTGTTTTTT
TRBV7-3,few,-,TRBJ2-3,CASSYGDRPDTQYF,TGTGCCAGCAGCTACGGGGACCGCCCAGATACGCAGTATTTT
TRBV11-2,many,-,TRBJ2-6,CASSLEWGRSSGANVLTF,TGTGCCAGCAGCTTAGAGTGGGGACGAAGCTCTGGGGCCAACGTCCTGACTTTC
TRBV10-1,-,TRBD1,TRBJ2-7,CASSEGTEAAEQYF,TGCGCCAGCAGTGAGGGGACAGAAGCCGCCGAGCAGTACTTC
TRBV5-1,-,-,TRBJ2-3,CASSLEQPDTQYF,TGCGCCAGCAGCCTAGAACAGCCAGATACGCAGTATTTT
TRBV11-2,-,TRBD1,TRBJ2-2,CASSLEWIGTGDSGELFF,TGTGCCAGCAGCTTAGAGTGGATTGGGACAGGGGACTCCGGGGAGCTGTTTTTT
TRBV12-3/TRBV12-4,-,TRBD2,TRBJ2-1,CASSFGLAGDEQFF,TGTGCCAGCAGTTTCGGGCTAGCGGGAGATGAGCAGTTCTTC
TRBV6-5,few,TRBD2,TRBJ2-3,CASSRDLSGSPTDTQYF,TGTGCCAGCAGTAGGGATCTTAGCGGGAGTCCAACAGATACGCAGTATTTT
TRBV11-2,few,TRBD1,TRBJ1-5,CASSPGTGDNQPQHF,TGTGCCAGCAGCCCCGGGACAGGGGATAATCAGCCCCAGCATTTT
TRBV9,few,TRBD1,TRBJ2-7,CASSSNRGEQYF,TGTGCCAGCAGCTCAAACAGGGGCGAGCAGTACTTC
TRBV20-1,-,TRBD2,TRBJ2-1,CSVPRGGLGYNEQFF,TGCAGTGTTCCTAGGGGGGGACTAGGTTACAATGAGCAGTTCTTC
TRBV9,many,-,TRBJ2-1,CASSVGTGPHNEQFF,TGTGCCAGCAGCGTAGGGACGGGACCTCACAATGAGCAGTTCTTC
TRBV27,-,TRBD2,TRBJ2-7,CASSPRTSWTYEQYF,TGTGCCAGCAGTCCCCGGACTAGCTGGACTTACGAGCAGTACTTC
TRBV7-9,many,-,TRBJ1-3,CASSSPGAGNTIYF,TGTGCCAGCAGCAGTCCAGGGGCAGGAAACACCATATATTTT
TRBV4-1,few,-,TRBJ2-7,CASSGYRSYEQYF,TGCGCCAGCAGTGGTTACAGATCCTACGAGCAGTACTTC
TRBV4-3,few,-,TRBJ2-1,CASSPSQGGNEQFF,TGCGCCAGCAGCCCCTCTCAGGGGGGGAATGAGCAGTTCTTC
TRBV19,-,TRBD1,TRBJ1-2,CASSRQGEGYTF,TGTGCCAGTAGCCGACAGGGCGAAGGCTACACCTTC